A selection of T cell receptor beta chains follows, all from one sample in a study of T cells after somatic rescue of genetic block. The assay was immunoSEQ multiplex PCR, and TCRdb's table has in-frame clones only and misses some. The sample gives tens of thousands of clones, roughly 90% of which show up once; approximately 3% is in the top ten. Sequencing used peripheral blood mononuclear cells (PBMCs). Every receptor here comes from a man aged 25-40 years. The CDR3 runs from the conserved cysteine through the conserved F or W. A D gene is named only where the DNA matches it firmly. Clone size is not always given. Where it is, it says once, few, many or a class for expanded clones.

j_gene,abundance,d_gene,v_gene,CDR3nt,CDR3aa
TRBJ2-2,.,TRBD1,TRBV11-2,TGTGCCAGCAGCCTTGACAGGGGCCACATCACCGGGGAGCTGTTTTTT,CASSLDRGHITGELFF
TRBJ2-6,few,.,TRBV15,TGTGCCACCAGCAGAGATGAGGTACAGTCTGGGGCCAACGTCCTGACTTTC,CATSRDEVQSGANVLTF
TRBJ2-2,few,.,TRBV14,TGTGCCAGCAGCCATGGGGGGCCGGCCGGGGAGCTGTTTTTT,CASSHGGPAGELFF
TRBJ2-5,.,.,TRBV27,TGTGCCAGCACCTCCCAAGAGACCCAGTACTTC,CASTSQETQYF
TRBJ1-1,once,.,TRBV5-6,TGTGCCAGCAGGGGGAGGGGAAAGAACACTGAAGCTTTCTTT,CASRGRGKNTEAFF
TRBJ2-1,.,.,TRBV5-1,TGCGCCAGCAGCTTGATACAAGGGGACAATGAGCAGTTCTTC,CASSLIQGDNEQFF
TRBJ2-7,.,TRBD1,TRBV11-2,TGTGCCAGCAGCTCGCTACAGGGGGGCGAGCAGTACTTC,CASSSLQGGEQYF
TRBJ2-1,.,.,TRBV5-3,TGTGCCAGAAGCTTGTACAATGAGCAGTTCTTC,CARSLYNEQFF
TRBJ2-2,.,.,TRBV27,TGTGCCAGCAGTTTATCGGTTGTGGGGGGGGCGTCCGGGGAGCTGTTTTTT,CASSLSVVGGASGELFF
TRBJ1-4,.,.,TRBV23-1,TGCGCCAGAGCATGGCATGAAAAACTGTTTTTT,CARAWHEKLFF
TRBJ1-3,.,.,TRBV19,TGTGCCAGTAGTTCCACGTCCTCTGGAAACACCATATATTTT,CASSSTSSGNTIYF
TRBJ2-2,few,TRBD1,TRBV5-1,TGCGCCAGCAGCTTGGGTCCTCACTACAGGGGGCGAACCGGGGAGCTGTTTTTT,CASSLGPHYRGRTGELFF
TRBJ2-5,.,.,TRBV7-3,TGTGCCAGCAGCTTACTGGGGGCAGAGACCCAGTACTTC,CASSLLGAETQYF
TRBJ2-3,.,.,TRBV9,TGTGCCAGCAGCCTTTCCCAGGGCTCAGATACGCAGTATTTT,CASSLSQGSDTQYF
TRBJ2-1,.,TRBD2,TRBV11-3,TGTGCCAGCAGCTTAGCGGGGGGCTCCTACAATGAGCAGTTCTTC,CASSLAGGSYNEQFF
TRBJ1-1,.,.,TRBV29-1,TGCAGCGTCTCCGGTAGGAACACTGAAGCTTTCTTT,CSVSGRNTEAFF
TRBJ2-1,.,.,TRBV19,TGTGCCAGTAGTATCGGACACGGCCGATCCTACAATGAGCAGTTCTTC,CASSIGHGRSYNEQFF
TRBJ1-2,.,.,TRBV10-3,TGTGCCATCAAGTTTGGACATCTTGGCTACACCTTC,CAIKFGHLGYTF
TRBJ2-7,.,TRBD2,TRBV7-6,TGTGCCAGCAGCCTGGAATGGGGGGAGGGCGAGCAGTACTTC,CASSLEWGEGEQYF
TRBJ1-2,.,.,TRBV4-1,TGCGCCAGCAGCCGAGAAGCCGGGACCCCGGCGCGCTATGGCTACACCTTC,CASSREAGTPARYGYTF
TRBJ1-5,.,.,TRBV19,TGTGCCAGTCCAGGGGTTGTAGGCAATCAGCCCCAGCATTTT,CASPGVVGNQPQHF
TRBJ2-5,.,.,TRBV25-1,TGTGCCAGCAGTGATACAGGGCGCTTTCAAGAGACCCAGTACTTC,CASSDTGRFQETQYF
TRBJ2-1,.,.,TRBV21-1,TGTGCCAGCACCAATTTCGGAGGGTCAAATGAGCAGTTCTTC,CASTNFGGSNEQFF
TRBJ2-1,few,.,TRBV18,TGTGCCAGCTCGCCCCGGGAAAGGAGCTCCTACAATGAGCAGTTCTTC,CASSPRERSSYNEQFF
TRBJ2-1,.,TRBD2,TRBV7-2,TGTGCCAGCAGCTTCGCGGGACTAGTAGGTGAGCAGTTCTTC,CASSFAGLVGEQFF
TRBJ1-1,.,.,TRBV6-5,TGTGCCAGCACCCTCGACGTGGGAGGGAACACTGAAGCTTTCTTT,CASTLDVGGNTEAFF
TRBJ1-1,once,.,TRBV29-1,TGCAGCGTTATCCCTGGGCAGTCTGAAGCTTTCTTT,CSVIPGQSEAFF
TRBJ2-6,.,.,TRBV7-2,TGTGCCAGCAGCTTACTGCCGGGTTCATCTGGGGCCAACGTCCTGACTTTC,CASSLLPGSSGANVLTF
TRBJ2-1,.,TRBD2,TRBV7-9,TGTGCCAGCAGCTTTTCACCGGGACTAGCTCACAATGAGCAGTTCTTC,CASSFSPGLAHNEQFF
TRBJ2-3,.,TRBD2,TRBV5-4,TGTGCCAGCAGCTTTCGGAGCGGGAGGTCCGATACGCAGTATTTT,CASSFRSGRSDTQYF
TRBJ2-7,.,TRBD1,TRBV29-1,TGCAGCGTTGAATGGGACAGTTCCTACGAGCAGTACTTC,CSVEWDSSYEQYF
TRBJ2-5,.,.,TRBV2,TGTGCCAGCCAAGTACAGGGAGGGGAGACCCAGTACTTC,CASQVQGGETQYF
TRBJ2-7,.,.,TRBV1,TGCACCAGCAGCCAAGGCAGCGGACCCTACGAGCAGTACTTC,CTSSQGSGPYEQYF
TRBJ2-3,.,.,TRBV6-1,TGTGCCACTCGTTTGAGGGGAGGCACAGATACGCAGTATTTT,CATRLRGGTDTQYF
TRBJ2-3,.,.,TRBV28,TGTGCCAGCACCGACGACGGGCGGGGCAGAACAGATACGCAGTATTTT,CASTDDGRGRTDTQYF
TRBJ2-7,.,TRBD1,TRBV27,TGTGCCAGCAGTTATGGACAGGGGGAATACGAGCAGTACTTC,CASSYGQGEYEQYF
TRBJ2-1,few,TRBD2,TRBV6-1,TGTGCCAGCAGTGAAGAAGCGGGGGGGCCCAATGAGCAGTTCTTC,CASSEEAGGPNEQFF
TRBJ2-1,once,TRBD1,TRBV5-1,TGCGCCAGCAGCACGCTACAGGGGAGCTCCTACAATGAGCAGTTCTTC,CASSTLQGSSYNEQFF
TRBJ1-1,.,.,TRBV27,.,CASSFGEGNTEAFF
TRBJ2-7,once,TRBD1,TRBV7-9,TGTGCCAGCAGTTCCTCCCAGGGGGAAAGCGCCTACGAGCAGTACTTC,CASSSSQGESAYEQYF
TRBJ2-7,few,TRBD1,TRBV6-1,TGTGCCAGCAGTAAACAGGGGGCCCACTACGAGCAGTACTTC,CASSKQGAHYEQYF